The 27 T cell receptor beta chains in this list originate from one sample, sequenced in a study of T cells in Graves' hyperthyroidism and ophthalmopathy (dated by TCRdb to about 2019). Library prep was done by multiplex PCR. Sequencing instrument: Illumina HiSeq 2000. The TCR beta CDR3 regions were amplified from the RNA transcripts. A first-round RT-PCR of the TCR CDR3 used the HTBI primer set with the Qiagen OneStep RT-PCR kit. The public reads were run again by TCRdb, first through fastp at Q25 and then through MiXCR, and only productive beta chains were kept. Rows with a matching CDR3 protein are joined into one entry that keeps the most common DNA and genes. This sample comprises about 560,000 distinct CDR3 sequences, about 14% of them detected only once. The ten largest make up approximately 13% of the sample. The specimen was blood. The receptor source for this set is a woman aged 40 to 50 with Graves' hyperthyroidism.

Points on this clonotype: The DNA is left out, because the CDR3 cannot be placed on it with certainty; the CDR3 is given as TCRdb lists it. CDR3 loop: CASSFSGQGARTETQYF. The V call is TRBV5-4, the J call TRBJ2-5; whether TRBD1, the table's D call, matches the DNA was not checked. The CDR3 sequence runs 17 residues, both termini included. Germline loops: CDR1 SGHNT, CDR2 YYREEE (reference sequence).

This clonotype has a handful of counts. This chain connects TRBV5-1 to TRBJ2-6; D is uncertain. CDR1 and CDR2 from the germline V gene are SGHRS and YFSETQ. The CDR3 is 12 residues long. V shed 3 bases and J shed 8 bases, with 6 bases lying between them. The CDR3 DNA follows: TGCGCCAGCAGCTCCGGATCCAACGTCCTGACTTTC. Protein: CASSSGSNVLTF.

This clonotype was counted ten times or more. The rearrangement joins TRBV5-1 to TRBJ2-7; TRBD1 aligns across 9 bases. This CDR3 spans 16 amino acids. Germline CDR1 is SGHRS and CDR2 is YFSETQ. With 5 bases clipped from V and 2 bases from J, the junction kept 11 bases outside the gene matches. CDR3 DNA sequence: TGCGCCAGCAGAAAGGATACAGGGGGCTGGGCCTACGAGCAGTACTTC. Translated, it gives CASRKDTGGWAYEQYF.

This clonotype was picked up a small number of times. In DNA form, the CDR3 reads TGTGCCAGCAGTGAGAGGGGGGCGGGAGGGCCCTATACGCAGTATTTT. Its translation is CASSERGAGGPYTQYF. V usage is TRBV2 and J usage is TRBJ2-3, with TRBD2 matching over 9 bases. The V segment lost 3 bases and the J segment 7 bases; nucleotides outside the gene matches: 11. This CDR3 comprises 16 residues. Germline-derived CDR1 and CDR2 are SNHLY and FYNNEI.

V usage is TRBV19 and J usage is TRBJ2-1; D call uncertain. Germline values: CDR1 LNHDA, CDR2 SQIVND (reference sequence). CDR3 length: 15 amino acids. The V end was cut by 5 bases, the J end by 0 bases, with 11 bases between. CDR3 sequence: CASSLSINSYNEQFF. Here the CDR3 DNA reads TGTGCCAGTAGTTTGAGCATCAACTCCTACAATGAGCAGTTCTTC.

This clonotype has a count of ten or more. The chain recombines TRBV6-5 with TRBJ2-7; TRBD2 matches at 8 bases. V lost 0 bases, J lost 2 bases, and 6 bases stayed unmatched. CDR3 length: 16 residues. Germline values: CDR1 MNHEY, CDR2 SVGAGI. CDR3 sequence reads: CASSYSSGGAPYEQYF. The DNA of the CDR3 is TGTGCCAGCAGTTACTCGAGCGGGGGAGCCCCCTACGAGCAGTACTTC.

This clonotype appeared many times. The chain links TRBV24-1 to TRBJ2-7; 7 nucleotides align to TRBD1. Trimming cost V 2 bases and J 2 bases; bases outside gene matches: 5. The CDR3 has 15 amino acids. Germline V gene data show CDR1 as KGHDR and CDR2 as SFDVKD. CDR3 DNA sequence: TGTGCCACCAGTGATTCCAGGGGGAAGACCTACGAGCAGTACTTC. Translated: CATSDSRGKTYEQYF.

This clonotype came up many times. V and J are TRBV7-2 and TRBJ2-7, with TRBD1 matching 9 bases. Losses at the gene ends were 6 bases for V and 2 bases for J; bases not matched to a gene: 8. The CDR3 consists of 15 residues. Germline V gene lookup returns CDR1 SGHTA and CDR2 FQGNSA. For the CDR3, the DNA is TGTGCCAGCAGTCGAACAGGGGGCGAAACCTACGAGCAGTACTTC. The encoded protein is CASSRTGGETYEQYF.

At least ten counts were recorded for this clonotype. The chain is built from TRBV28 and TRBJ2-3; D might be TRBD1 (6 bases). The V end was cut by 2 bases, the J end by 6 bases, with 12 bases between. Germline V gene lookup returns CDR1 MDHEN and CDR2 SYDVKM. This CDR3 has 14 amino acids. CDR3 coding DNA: TGTGCCAGCAGTTTAGGCAGGGGCGGGGATACGCAGTATTTT. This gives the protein CASSLGRGGDTQYF.

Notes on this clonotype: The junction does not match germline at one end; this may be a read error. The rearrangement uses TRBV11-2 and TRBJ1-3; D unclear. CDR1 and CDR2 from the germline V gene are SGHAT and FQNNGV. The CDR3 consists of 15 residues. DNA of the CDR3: TGTGCCAGCAGCTTAGCGCCCTTCTCTGGAAACGCCATATATTTT. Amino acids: CASSLAPFSGNAIYF.

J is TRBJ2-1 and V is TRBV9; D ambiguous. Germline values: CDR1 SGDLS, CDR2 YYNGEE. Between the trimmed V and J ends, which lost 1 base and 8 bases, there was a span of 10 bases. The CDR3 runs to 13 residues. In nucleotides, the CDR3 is TGTGCCAGCAGCGTATCTGATTTAGATGAGCAGTTCTTC. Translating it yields CASSVSDLDEQFF. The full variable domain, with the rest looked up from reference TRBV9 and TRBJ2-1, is DSGVTQTPKHLITATGQRVTLRCSPRSGDLSVYWYQQSLDQGLQFLIQYYNGEERAKGNILERFSAQQFPDLHSELNLSSLELGDSALYFCASSVSDLDEQFFGPGTRLTVL.

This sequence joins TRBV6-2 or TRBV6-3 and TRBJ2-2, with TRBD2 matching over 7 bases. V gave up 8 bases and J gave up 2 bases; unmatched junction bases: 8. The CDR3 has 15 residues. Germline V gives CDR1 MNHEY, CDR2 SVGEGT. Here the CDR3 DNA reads TGTGCCAGCGGTTTGCGACTAGCCAACACCGGGGAGCTGTTTTTT. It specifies CASGLRLANTGELFF.

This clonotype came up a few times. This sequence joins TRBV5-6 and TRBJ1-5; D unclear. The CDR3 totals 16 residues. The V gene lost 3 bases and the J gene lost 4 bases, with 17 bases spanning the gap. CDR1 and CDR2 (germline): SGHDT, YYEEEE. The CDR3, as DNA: TGTGCCAGCAGCTCAGGTCGCTTAACGGTAAATCAGCCCCAGCATTTT. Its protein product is CASSSGRLTVNQPQHF.

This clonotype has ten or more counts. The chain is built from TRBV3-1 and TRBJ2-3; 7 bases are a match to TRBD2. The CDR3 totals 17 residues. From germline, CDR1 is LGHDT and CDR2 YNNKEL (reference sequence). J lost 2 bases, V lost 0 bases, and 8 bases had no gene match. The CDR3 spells CASSQEGPSGYTDTQYF. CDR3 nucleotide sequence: TGTGCCAGCAGCCAAGAAGGGCCTAGCGGATACACAGATACGCAGTATTTT.

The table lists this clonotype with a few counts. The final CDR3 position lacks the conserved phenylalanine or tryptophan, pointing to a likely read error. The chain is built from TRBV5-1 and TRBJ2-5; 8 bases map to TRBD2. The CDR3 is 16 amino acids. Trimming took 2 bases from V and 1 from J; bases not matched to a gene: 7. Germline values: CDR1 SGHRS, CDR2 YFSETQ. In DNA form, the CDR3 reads TGCGCCAGCAGCTTTTCGGCTAGCGGGTCCCAAGAGACCCAGTACCTC. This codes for CASSFSASGSQETQYL.

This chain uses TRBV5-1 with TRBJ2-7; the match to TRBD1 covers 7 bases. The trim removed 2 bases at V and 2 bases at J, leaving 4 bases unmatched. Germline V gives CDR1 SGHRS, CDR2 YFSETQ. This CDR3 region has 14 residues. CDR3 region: CASSFDRAAYEQYF. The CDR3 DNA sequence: TGCGCCAGCAGCTTTGACAGGGCTGCCTACGAGCAGTACTTC.

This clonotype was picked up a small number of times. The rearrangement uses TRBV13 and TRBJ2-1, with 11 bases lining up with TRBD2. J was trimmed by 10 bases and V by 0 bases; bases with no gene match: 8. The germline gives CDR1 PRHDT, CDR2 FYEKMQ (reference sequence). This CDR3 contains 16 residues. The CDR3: CASSLGGTSGHGEQFF. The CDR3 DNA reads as TGTGCCAGCAGCTTAGGGGGGACTAGCGGCCATGGGGAGCAGTTCTTC.

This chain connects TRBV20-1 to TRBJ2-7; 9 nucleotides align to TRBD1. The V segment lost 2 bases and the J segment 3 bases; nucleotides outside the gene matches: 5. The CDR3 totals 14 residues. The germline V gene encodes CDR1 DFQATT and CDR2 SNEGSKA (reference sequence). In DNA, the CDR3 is TGCAGTGCTAGAAAGACAGGGGGGAGCTACGAGCAGTACTTC. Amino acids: CSARKTGGSYEQYF.

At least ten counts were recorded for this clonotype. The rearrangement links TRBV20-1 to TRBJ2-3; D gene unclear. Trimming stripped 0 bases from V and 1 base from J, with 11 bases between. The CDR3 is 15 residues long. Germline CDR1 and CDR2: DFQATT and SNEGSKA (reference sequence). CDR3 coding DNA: TGCAGTGCTAGAGAAGGGTTAAGGGGCACAGATACGCAGTATTTT. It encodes CSAREGLRGTDTQYF.

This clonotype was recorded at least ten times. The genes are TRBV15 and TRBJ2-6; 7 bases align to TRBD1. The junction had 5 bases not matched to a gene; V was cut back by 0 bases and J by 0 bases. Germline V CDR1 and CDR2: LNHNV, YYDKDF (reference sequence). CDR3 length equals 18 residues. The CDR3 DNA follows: TGTGCCACCAGCAGAGATCGACAGGGAAGCTCTGGGGCCAACGTCCTGACTTTC. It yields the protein CATSRDRQGSSGANVLTF.

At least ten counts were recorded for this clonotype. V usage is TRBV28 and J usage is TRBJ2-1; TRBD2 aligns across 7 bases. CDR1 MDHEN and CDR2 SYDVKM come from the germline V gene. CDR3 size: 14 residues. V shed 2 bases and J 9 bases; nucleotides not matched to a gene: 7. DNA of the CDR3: TGTGCCAGCAGTTTAGGCGGGAGCGGTGTTGAGCAGTTCTTC. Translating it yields CASSLGGSGVEQFF.

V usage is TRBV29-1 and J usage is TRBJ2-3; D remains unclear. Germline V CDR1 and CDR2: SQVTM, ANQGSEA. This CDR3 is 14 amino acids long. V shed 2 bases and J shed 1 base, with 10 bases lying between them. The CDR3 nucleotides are TGCAGCGTTGAAATTACGGTCGGCACAGATACGCAGTATTTT. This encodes CSVEITVGTDTQYF.

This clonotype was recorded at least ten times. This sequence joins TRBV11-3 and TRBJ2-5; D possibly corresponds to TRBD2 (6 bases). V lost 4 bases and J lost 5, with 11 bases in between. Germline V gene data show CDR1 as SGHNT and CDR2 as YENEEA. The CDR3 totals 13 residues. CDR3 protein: CASSSGGRETQYF. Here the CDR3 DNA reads TGTGCCAGCAGCTCCGGGGGTCGGGAGACCCAGTACTTC.

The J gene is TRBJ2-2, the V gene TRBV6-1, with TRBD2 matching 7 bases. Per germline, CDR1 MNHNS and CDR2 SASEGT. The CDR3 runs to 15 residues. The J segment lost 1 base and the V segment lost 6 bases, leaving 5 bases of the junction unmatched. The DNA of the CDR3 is TGTGCCAGCAGCGAGACTAGCCTGAACACCGGGGAGCTGTTTTTT. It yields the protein CASSETSLNTGELFF.

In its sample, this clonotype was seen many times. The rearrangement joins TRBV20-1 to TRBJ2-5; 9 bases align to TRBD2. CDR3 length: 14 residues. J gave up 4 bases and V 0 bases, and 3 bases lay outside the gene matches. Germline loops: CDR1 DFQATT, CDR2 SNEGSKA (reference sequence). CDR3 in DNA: TGCAGTGCTAGAGACGTAGCGGGAGTAGAGACCCAGTACTTC. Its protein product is CSARDVAGVETQYF.

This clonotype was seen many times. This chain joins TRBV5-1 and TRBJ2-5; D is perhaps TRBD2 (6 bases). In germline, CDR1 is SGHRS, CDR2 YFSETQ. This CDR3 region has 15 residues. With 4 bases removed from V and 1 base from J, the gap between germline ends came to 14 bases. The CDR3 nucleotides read TGCGCCAGCAGCCCATACCTGGGGGGCCAAGAGACCCAGTACTTC. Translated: CASSPYLGGQETQYF.

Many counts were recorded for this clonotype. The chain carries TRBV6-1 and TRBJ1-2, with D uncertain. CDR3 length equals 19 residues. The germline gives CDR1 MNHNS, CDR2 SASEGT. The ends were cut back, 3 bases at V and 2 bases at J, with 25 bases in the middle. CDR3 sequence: CASSETERATVPSNYGYTF. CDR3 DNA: TGTGCCAGCAGTGAGACCGAAAGGGCGACGGTCCCGTCAAACTATGGCTACACCTTC.